This T cell receptor beta chain was sequenced during a study of CDR3 diversity in severe acne. TCRdb called the PCR reads again in MiXCR, with one record for every CDR3 protein. The data hold over 85,000 distinct CDR3 sequences, with roughly half observed a single time. This clonotype has only a few counts. This clonotype was sampled from a male donor with acne. The sequencing sample was made of blood.

The CDR3 sequence is CASSEGETQYF. The CDR3, as DNA: TGCGCCAGCAGTGAAGGGGAGACCCAGTACTTC. The V call is TRBV10-2, the J call TRBJ2-5; D is unresolved. The length of the CDR3 is 11 residues. From germline, CDR1 is WSHSY and CDR2 SAAADI. Trimming left V 3 bases short and J 5 bases short, with 4 bases between.